Each of the 15 T cell receptor beta chains below was sequenced from the same sample in a study of T cell repertoires in cytomegalovirus infection. MiXCR, run by TCRdb on the reads, gives a single entry per CDR3 protein. The profile shows approximately 700,000 distinct CDR3 sequences, 35% to 45% of them singletons. Input material: PBMCs. These receptors all stem from a human donor in good health (CMV status not recorded). Some clones in this sample may be carry-over from other donors' samples.

The genes are TRBV11-1 and TRBJ2-3, with 7 bases identical to TRBD1. J gave up 2 bases and V 2 bases, and 10 bases lay outside the gene matches. This CDR3 has 17 amino acids. Germline V gene data show CDR1 as SGHAT and CDR2 as FQDESV (reference sequence). The CDR3 is CASSLNLGTAITDTQYF. CDR3 DNA: TGTGCCAGCAGCTTAAATCTCGGGACAGCCATCACAGATACGCAGTATTTT.

The chain uses TRBV7-6 and TRBJ2-3, with D uncertain. The CDR3 loop spans 17 amino acids. Germline CDR1 and CDR2: SGHVS and FNYEAQ. V lost 4 bases to trimming and J lost 4 bases, with 21 bases between them. The CDR3 protein is CASSYRRTNTVPDTQYF. The CDR3 coding sequence is TGTGCCAGCAGCTATCGACGGACCAACACAGTCCCAGATACGCAGTATTTT.

V usage is TRBV5-1 and J usage is TRBJ2-2; D is perhaps TRBD2 (5 bases). V was pared by 0 bases and J by 3 bases, with 15 bases between. This CDR3 spans 17 amino acids. CDR1 and CDR2 from the germline V gene are SGHRS and YFSETQ. This chain's CDR3 is CASSLAAGLGYTGELFF. DNA for the CDR3: TGCGCCAGCAGCTTGGCGGCCGGACTCGGGTACACCGGGGAGCTGTTTTTT.

V is TRBV20-1 and J is TRBJ2-3; 9 bases line up with TRBD2. Germline V gene sequence: CDR1 DFQATT, CDR2 SNEGSKA (reference sequence). The CDR3 has 19 residues. V trimming: 0 bases; J trimming: 2 bases; junction bases outside the gene matches: 15. The CDR3 region has the DNA TGCAGTGCTAGAGAACGAGGGCTAGCGGGGTCCCTTTTCACAGATACGCAGTATTTT. It is translated as CSARERGLAGSLFTDTQYF.

Of note for this clonotype: Since the CDR3 does not end with the conserved phenylalanine or tryptophan, this likely comes from a read error. The J gene is TRBJ2-7, the V gene TRBV15, with D possibly being TRBD2 (6 bases). Germline CDR1 is LNHNV and CDR2 is YYDKDF (reference sequence). The germline V and J ends were trimmed by 1 base and 7 bases, with 11 bases remaining between them. The CDR3 is 13 amino acids. CDR3 sequence (DNA): TGTGCCACCAGCAGAGTCGCGGGGCGGGAGCAGTACTTA. Its protein product is CATSRVAGREQYL.

This clonotype was seen a handful of times. The chain links TRBV7-9 to TRBJ2-7; D gene unclear. Trimming took off 5 bases at V and 5 bases at J, with 7 bases between the two ends. This CDR3 is 11 amino acids long. Germline CDR1 reads SEHNR; CDR2 reads FQNEAQ (reference sequence). This CDR3 reads CASSAVDEQYF. DNA of the CDR3: TGTGCCAGCAGCGCCGTTGACGAGCAGTACTTC.

Many counts were recorded for this clonotype. This chain links TRBV7-6 with TRBJ2-3; a weak D match, TRBD1 (6 bases). This CDR3 spans 15 amino acids. V was trimmed by 3 bases and J by 1 base, leaving 11 bases between them. Germline V gene data show CDR1 as SGHVS and CDR2 as FNYEAQ. CDR3 region: CASSLGRGGTDTQYF. Here the CDR3 DNA reads TGTGCCAGCAGCTTGGGCAGGGGAGGCACAGATACGCAGTATTTT.

This clonotype was detected a few times. One junction end disagrees with the germline gene, perhaps due to a read error. This chain connects TRBV7-7 to TRBJ2-1; D not resolved. CDR3 length: 13 amino acids. Germline-derived CDR1 and CDR2 are SSHAT and FNYEAQ (reference sequence). The CDR3 nucleotides are TGTGCTAGCAGCTTCGGTCGCTACAATGAGCAGTTCTTC. Encoded protein: CASSFGRYNEQFF. The full variable domain, completed using reference TRBV7-7 and TRBJ2-1, is GAGVSQSPRYKVTKRGQDVTLRCDPISSHATLYWYQQALGQGPEFLTYFNYEAQPDKSGLPSDRFSAERPEGSISTLTIQRTEQRDSAMYRCASSFGRYNEQFFGPGTRLTVL.

This clonotype was picked up many times. V usage is TRBV6-1 and J usage is TRBJ2-5, with TRBD2 matching 10 bases. The CDR3 is 15 residues long. Germline CDR1 reads MNHNS; CDR2 reads SASEGT. V was clipped by 4 bases and J by 8 bases; unmatched bases: 10. CDR3 nucleotide sequence: TGTGCCAGCAGTGCCCGGAGGACTAGCGGTAGAACCCAGTACTTC. This sequence encodes CASSARRTSGRTQYF.

The chain carries TRBV28 and TRBJ2-1; TRBD2 aligns across 8 bases. The V gene's germline CDR1 is MDHEN and CDR2 SYDVKM. CDR3 length: 14 amino acids. The V segment lost 8 bases and the J segment 6 bases; nucleotides outside the gene matches: 9. The CDR3 spells CASSRGREGNEQFF. CDR3 DNA: TGTGCCAGCTCCCGCGGCCGGGAGGGCAATGAGCAGTTCTTC.

This clonotype was seen ten or more times. V usage is TRBV7-8 and J usage is TRBJ2-7; TRBD1 matches 8 bases. This CDR3 contains 16 residues. Per the germline V gene, CDR1 is SGHVS and CDR2 is FQNEAQ. After removal of 1 base from V and 5 bases from J, the junction contained 10 bases not matched to a gene. Written as DNA, the CDR3 is TGTGCCAGCAGCTTAGTCCGGACAGGGCAGTGGCACGAGCAGTACTTC. Translation: CASSLVRTGQWHEQYF.

This chain uses TRBV6-2 or TRBV6-3 with TRBJ2-1; 10 bases match TRBD2. Germline V CDR1 and CDR2: MNHEY, SVGEGT. The CDR3 is made up of 16 amino acids. The V gene end was trimmed by 4 bases and the J gene end by 4 bases; junction bases not matched to a gene: 7. Written as DNA, the CDR3 is TGTGCCAGCAGTTTATCCGGACTAGCGGCTTACAATGAGCAGTTCTTC. This translates into CASSLSGLAAYNEQFF.

This clonotype was observed many times. The chain joins TRBV6-6 to TRBJ1-4; possible D gene TRBD1, 5 bases. The CDR3 has 12 amino acids. Germline V gene lookup returns CDR1 MNHNY and CDR2 SVGAGI (reference sequence). V lost 1 base and J lost 16, with 13 bases in between. The CDR3 loop is CASSYLPGLEFF. CDR3 nucleotides: TGTGCCAGCAGTTACTTACCGGGACTAGAGTTTTTT.

This clonotype was seen many times. Here the CDR3 reads CSARKVTQGGNQPQHF. The DNA of the CDR3 is TGCAGTGCTCGCAAGGTGACACAGGGCGGCAATCAGCCCCAGCATTTT. The rearrangement uses TRBV20-1 and TRBJ1-5; D is perhaps TRBD1 (6 bases). Trimming pared 5 bases from V and 2 bases from J, leaving 19 bases between. This CDR3 spans 16 amino acids. The germline V gene encodes CDR1 DFQATT and CDR2 SNEGSKA (reference sequence).

V is TRBV28 and J is TRBJ2-7, with a weak D call TRBD1 (6 bases). Germline loops: CDR1 MDHEN, CDR2 SYDVKM. The CDR3 runs to 14 residues. The V end lost 6 bases, the J end lost 3 bases, and 15 bases lay between the germline ends. The CDR3 protein is CASSGDTQLYEQYF. CDR3 bases: TGTGCCAGCAGCGGGGACACTCAGCTCTACGAGCAGTACTTC. Filled out from reference TRBV28 and TRBJ2-7, the complete variable domain reads DVKVTQSSRYLVKRTGEKVFLECVQDMDHENMFWYRQDPGLGLRLIYFSYDVKMKEKGDIPEGYSVSREKKERFSLILESASTNQTSMYLCASSGDTQLYEQYFGPGTRLTVT.